This T cell receptor beta chain was obtained from a study of T cell changes during pregnancy in multiple sclerosis (dated by TCRdb to 2018 to 2020). For the study in its entirety: Changes in the T cell repertoire over the course of pregnancy were examined in this study in women with multiple sclerosis.

Reading from cysteine to phenylalanine, the CDR3 counts 14 amino acids. The DNA shown is the 42-base CDR3, in frame from base 1. The germline V gene encodes CDR1 MNHNS and CDR2 SASEGT. V sheds 3 bases and J sheds 4 bases, leaving 10 bases between their ends. In the case of this clone: Its antigen has not been determined. Base quality data are lacking; no much larger clone is found one base away.

Library preparation used the immunoSEQ multiplex PCR assay. The source is immuneACCESS, and TCRdb retained only in-frame sequences with V and J called. Part of the clones is not carried over; for the studies checked, unresolved V genes explain less than half of this, and the remainder is unexplained. A total of around 100,000 clones appear in this sample, approximately 90% of them only once. The ten largest account for 1.5% to 1.7% of the sample. The rearranged chain carries TRBV6-1 and TRBJ1-5, with TRBD1 tentatively as D gene (6 bases match). This clonotype originated in a female donor with multiple sclerosis, enrolled in a pregnancy study. The sample in question was peripheral blood, obtained in the third trimester of pregnancy. The CDR3 region: CASSEIQGNQPQHF. The bases are TGTGCCAGCAGTGAGATACAGGGTAATCAGCCCCAGCATTTT.